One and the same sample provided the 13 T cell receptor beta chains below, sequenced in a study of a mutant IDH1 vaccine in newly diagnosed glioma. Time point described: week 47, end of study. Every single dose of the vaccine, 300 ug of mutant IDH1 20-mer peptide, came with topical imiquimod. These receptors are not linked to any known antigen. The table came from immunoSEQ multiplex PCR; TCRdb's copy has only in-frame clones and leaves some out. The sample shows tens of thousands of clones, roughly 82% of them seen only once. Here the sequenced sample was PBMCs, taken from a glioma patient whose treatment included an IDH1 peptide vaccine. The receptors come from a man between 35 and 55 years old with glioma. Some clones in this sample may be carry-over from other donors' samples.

DNA of the CDR3: TGCAGCACAAGGACAGGGGACTATGGCTACACCTTC. Translated: CSTRTGDYGYTF. This chain connects TRBV29-1 to TRBJ1-2; 9 bases match TRBD1. The ends lost 8 bases at V and 3 bases at J; junction bases unmatched: 4. The CDR3 is 12 residues long. Germline assignment: CDR1 SQVTM and CDR2 ANQGSEA.

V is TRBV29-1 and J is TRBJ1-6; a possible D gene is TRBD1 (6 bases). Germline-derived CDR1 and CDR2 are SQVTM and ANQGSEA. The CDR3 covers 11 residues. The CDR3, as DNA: TGCGGGGGGCAGGTCTGGATCCCCCTCCACTTT. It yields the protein CGGQVWIPLHF.

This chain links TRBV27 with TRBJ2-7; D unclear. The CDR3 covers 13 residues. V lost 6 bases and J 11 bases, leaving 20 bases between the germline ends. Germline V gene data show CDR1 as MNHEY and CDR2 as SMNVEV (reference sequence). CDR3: CASSSGWVNEEYF. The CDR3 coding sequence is TGTGCCAGCAGCTCCGGATGGGTTAACGAAGAGTACTTC.

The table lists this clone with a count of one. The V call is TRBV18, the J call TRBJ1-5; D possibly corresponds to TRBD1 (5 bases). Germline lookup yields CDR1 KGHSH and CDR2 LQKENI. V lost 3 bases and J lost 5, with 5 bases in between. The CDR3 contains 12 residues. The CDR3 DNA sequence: TGTGCCAGCTCACCGGGGGATCAGCCCCAGCATTTT. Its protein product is CASSPGDQPQHF.

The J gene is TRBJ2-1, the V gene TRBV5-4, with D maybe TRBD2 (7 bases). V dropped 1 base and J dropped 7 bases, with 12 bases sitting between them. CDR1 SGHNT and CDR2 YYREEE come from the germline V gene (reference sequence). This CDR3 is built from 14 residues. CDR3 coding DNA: TGTGCCAGCAGCTTGCGGGGGGCCTTAAATGAGCAGTTCTTC. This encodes CASSLRGALNEQFF.

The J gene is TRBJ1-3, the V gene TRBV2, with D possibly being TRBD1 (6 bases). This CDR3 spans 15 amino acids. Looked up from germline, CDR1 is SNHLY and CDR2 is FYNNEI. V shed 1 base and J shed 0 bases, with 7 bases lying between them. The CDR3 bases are TGTGCCAGCAGTGAAGAACAGGGCTCTGGAAACACCATATATTTT. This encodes CASSEEQGSGNTIYF.

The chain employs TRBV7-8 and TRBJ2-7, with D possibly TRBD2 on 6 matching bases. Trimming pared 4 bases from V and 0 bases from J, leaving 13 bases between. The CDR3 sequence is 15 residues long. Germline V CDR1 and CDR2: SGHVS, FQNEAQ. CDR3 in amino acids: CASSSGLKISYEQYF. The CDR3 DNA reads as TGTGCCAGCAGCTCGGGACTGAAAATCTCCTACGAGCAGTACTTC.

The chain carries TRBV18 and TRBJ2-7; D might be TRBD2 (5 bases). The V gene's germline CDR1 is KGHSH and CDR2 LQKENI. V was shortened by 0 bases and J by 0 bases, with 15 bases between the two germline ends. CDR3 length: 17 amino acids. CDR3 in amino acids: CASSPPADLTSSYEQYF. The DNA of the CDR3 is TGTGCCAGCTCACCACCTGCGGATCTCACTAGCTCCTACGAGCAGTACTTC.

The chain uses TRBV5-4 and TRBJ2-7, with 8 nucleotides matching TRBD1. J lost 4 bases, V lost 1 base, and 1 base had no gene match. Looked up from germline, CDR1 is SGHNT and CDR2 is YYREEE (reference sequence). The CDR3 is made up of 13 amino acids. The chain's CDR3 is CASSLQGAYEQYF. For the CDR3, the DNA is TGTGCCAGCAGCTTGCAGGGGGCATACGAGCAGTACTTC.

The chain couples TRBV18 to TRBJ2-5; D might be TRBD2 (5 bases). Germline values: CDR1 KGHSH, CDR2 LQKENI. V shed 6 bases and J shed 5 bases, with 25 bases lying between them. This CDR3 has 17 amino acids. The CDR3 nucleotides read TGTGCCAGCTCGCCAGGAACGGGGAGCATTTTTGGGGAGACCCAGTACTTC. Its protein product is CASSPGTGSIFGETQYF.

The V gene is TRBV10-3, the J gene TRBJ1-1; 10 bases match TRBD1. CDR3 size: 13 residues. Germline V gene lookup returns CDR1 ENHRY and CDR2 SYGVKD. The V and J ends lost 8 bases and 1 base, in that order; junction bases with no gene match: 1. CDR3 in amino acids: CAIGTGENTEAFF. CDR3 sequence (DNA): TGTGCCATCGGGACAGGGGAGAACACTGAAGCTTTCTTT.

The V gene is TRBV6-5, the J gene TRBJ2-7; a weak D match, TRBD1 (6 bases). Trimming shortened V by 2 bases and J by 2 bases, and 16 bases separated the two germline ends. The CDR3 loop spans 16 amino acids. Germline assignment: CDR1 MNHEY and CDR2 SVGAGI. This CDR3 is CASSYLRAGETYEQYF. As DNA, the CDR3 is TGTGCCAGCAGTTACCTCCGGGCAGGGGAAACCTACGAGCAGTACTTC.

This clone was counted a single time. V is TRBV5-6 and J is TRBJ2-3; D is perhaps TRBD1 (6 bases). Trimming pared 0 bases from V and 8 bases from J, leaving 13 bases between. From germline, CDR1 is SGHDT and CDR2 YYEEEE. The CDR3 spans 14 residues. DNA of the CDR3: TGTGCCAGCAGCTTGGGACAGGCCACGGGTACGCAGTATTTT. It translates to CASSLGQATGTQYF.